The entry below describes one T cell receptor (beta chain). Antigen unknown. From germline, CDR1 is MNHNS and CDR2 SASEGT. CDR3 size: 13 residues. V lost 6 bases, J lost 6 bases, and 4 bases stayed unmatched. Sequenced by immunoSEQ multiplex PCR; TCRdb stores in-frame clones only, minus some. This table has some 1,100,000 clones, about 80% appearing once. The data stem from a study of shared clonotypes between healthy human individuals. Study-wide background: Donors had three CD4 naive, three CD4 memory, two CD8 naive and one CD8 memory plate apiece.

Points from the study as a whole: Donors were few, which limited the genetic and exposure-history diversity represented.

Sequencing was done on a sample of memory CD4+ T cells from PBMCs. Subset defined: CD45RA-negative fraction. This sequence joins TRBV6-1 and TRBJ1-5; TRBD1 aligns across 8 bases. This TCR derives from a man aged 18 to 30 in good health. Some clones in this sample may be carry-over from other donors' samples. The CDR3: CASSQGASQPQHF. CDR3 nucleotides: TGTGCCAGCAGCCAGGGGGCCAGTCAGCCCCAGCATTTT.